The T cell receptor (beta chain) described here comes from a study of T cells expressing NK-cell markers. Following a re-call of the 5' RACE reads, TCRdb has one entry per CDR3 protein and lacks DNA. The listing contains about 460,000 distinct CDR3 sequences. The receptor's source is a woman between 45 and 60 years old in good health. Sequenced sample: blood T cells: a sorted CD56 or NKG2C T cell subset, CD4+ or CD8+ T cells, or bulk PBMC T cells (not recorded which).

CDR3 amino acids: CASNPLGRGVNTEAFF. The gene calls are TRBV12-3 or TRBV12-4 and TRBJ1-1; TCRdb lists TRBD1, though no DNA is available to test this call. The CDR3 is 16 residues long.